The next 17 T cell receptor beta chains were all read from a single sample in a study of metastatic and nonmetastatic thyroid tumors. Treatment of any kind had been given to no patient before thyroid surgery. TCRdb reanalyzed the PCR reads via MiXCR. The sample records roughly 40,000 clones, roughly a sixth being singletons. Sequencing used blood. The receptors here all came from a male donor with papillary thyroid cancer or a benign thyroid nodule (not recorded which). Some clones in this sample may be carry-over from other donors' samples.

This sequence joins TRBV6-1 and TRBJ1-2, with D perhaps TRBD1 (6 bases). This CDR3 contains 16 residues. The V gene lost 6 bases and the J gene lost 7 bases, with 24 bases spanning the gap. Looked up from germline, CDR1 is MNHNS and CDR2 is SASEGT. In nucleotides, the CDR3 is TGTGCCAGCAGCTCTTCCGGGACATGGGGCAGCGGTGGCTACACCTTC. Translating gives CASSSSGTWGSGGYTF.

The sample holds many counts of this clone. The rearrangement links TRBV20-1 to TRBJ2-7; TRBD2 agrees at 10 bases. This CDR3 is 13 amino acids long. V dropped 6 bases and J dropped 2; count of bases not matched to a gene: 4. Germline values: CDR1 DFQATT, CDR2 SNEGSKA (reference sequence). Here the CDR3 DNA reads TGCAGTGCCCGGACTAGCGGACCCTACGAGCAGTACTTC. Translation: CSARTSGPYEQYF.

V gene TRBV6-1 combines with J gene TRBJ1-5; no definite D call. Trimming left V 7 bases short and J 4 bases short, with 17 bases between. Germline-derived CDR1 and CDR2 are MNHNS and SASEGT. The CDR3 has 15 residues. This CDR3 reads CASNKALSGNQPQHF. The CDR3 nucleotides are TGTGCCAGCAACAAAGCTCTGAGTGGAAATCAGCCCCAGCATTTT.

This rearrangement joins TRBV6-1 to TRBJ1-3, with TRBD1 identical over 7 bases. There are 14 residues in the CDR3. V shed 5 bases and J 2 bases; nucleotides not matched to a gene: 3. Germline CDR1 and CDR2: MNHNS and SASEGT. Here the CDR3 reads CASSQTGPGNTIYF. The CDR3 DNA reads TGTGCCAGCAGTCAGACAGGGCCTGGAAACACCATATATTTT.

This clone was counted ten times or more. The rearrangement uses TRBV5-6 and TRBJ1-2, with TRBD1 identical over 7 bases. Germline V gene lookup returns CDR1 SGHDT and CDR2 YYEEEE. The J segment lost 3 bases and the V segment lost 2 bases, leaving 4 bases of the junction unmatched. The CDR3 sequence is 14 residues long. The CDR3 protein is CASSFGTDYYGYTF. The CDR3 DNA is TGTGCCAGCAGCTTTGGGACAGACTACTATGGCTACACCTTC.

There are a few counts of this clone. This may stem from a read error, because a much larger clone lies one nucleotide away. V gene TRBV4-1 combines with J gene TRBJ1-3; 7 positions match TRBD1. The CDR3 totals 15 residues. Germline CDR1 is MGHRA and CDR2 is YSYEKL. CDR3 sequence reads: CASSQGGQAGNAIYF. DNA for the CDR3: TGCGCCAGCAGCCAAGGCGGACAGGCCGGAAACGCCATATATTTT.

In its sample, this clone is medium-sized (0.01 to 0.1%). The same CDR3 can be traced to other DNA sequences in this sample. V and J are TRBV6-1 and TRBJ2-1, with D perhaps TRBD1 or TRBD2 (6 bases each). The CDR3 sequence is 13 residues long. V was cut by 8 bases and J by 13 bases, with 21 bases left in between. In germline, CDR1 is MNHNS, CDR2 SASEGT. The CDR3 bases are TGTGCCAGCCGGGAGATACACGGGGGCACACAGTTCTTC. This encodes CASREIHGGTQFF.

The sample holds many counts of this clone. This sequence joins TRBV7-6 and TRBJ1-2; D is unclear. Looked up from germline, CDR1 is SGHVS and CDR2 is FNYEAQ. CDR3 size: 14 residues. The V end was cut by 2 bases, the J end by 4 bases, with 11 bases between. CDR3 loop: CASSLSPASYGYTF. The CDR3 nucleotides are TGTGCCAGCAGCTTATCCCCGGCCAGCTATGGCTACACCTTC.

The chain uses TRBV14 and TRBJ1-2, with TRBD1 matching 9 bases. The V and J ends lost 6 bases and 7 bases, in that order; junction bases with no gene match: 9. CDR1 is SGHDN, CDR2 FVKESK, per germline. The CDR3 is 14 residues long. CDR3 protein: CASSHFRDRVGYTF. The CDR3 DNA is TGTGCCAGCAGTCACTTCCGGGACAGGGTTGGCTACACCTTC.

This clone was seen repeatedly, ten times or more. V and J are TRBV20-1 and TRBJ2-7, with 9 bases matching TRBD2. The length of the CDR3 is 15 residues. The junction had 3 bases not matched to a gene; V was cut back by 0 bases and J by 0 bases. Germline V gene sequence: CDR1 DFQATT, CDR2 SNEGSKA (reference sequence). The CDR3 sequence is CSAREWRGGSYEQYF. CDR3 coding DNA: TGCAGTGCTAGAGAGTGGCGGGGGGGCTCCTACGAGCAGTACTTC.

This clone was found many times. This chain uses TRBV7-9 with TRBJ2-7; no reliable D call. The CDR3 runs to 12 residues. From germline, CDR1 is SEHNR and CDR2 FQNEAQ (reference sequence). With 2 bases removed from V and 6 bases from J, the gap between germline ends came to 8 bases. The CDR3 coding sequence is TGTGCCAGCAGCTTATGGGGTACCGAGCAGTACTTC. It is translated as CASSLWGTEQYF.

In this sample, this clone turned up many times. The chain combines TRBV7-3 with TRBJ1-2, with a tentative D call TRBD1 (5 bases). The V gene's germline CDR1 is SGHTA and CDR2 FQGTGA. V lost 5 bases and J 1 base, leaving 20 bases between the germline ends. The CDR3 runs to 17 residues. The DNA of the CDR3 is TGTGCCAGCAGCCCCCGGGACGGGAGCAAACATAACTATGGCTACACCTTC. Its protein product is CASSPRDGSKHNYGYTF.

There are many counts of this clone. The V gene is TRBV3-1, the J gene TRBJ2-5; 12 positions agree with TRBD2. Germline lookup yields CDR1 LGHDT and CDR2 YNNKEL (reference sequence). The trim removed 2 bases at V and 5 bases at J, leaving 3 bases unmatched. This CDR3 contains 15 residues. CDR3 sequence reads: CASSQYGLAGETQYF. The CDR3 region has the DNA TGTGCCAGCAGCCAATACGGACTAGCGGGGGAGACCCAGTACTTC.

The CDR3 DNA sequence: TGCAGTGTTGACGGACAGGGTGCGCCGTGGACGCAGTATTTT. Its translation: CSVDGQGAPWTQYF. The J gene is TRBJ2-3, the V gene TRBV20-1, with TRBD1 matching over 8 bases. The germline V gene encodes CDR1 DFQATT and CDR2 SNEGSKA (reference sequence). The CDR3 is 14 residues long. Trimming took 7 bases from V and 9 from J; bases not matched to a gene: 15.

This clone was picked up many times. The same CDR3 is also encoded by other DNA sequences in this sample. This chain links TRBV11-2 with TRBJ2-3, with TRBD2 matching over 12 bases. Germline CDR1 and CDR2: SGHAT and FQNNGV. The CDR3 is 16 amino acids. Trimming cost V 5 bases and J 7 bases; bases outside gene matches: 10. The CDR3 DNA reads TGTGCCAGCAGCCTATGGACTAGCGGGAATTCTAATACGCAGTATTTT. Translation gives CASSLWTSGNSNTQYF.

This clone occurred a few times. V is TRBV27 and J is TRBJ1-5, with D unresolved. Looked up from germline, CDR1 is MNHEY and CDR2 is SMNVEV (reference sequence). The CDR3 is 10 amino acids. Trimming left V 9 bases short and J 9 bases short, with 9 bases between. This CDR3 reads CASSTWPQHF. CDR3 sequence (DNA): TGTGCCAGTTCAACTTGGCCCCAGCATTTT.

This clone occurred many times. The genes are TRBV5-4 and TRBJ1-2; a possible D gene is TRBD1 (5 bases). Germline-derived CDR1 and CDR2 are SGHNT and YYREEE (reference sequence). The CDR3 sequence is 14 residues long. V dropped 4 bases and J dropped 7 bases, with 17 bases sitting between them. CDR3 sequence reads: CASSARDELSGYTF. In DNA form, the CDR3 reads TGTGCCAGCAGCGCCCGGGACGAGCTCTCTGGCTACACCTTC. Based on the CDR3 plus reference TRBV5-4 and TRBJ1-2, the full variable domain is ETGVTQSPTHLIKTRGQQVTLRCSSQSGHNTVSWYQQALGQGPQFIFQYYREEENGRGNFPPRFSGLQFPNYSSELNVNALELDDSALYLCASSARDELSGYTFGSGTRLTVV.